Below, 5 T cell receptor beta chains from the same sample are listed, as sequenced in a study of CXCR3-negative and CXCR3-positive naive CD8 T cells. Broader study findings: Naive cells that were CXCR3-positive had more hydrophobic TRB CDR3s (compared with CXCR3-negative naive cells).

UMI labels and 5' RACE were used to prepare the TRB cDNA libraries. TCRdb reprocessed the 5' RACE reads and keeps a single row for each CDR3 protein, giving no DNA. This listing includes 150,000 to 170,000 distinct CDR3 sequences. What these receptors recognize is not known. The sample comprised naive CXCR3+ CD8+ T cells from blood. Subset in this sample: CD45RO-CCR7+CD27+CD95- naive CD8+ T cells expressing CXCR3 (TNR3+). Receptor source: a human donor in good health. Some clones in this sample may be carry-over from other donors' samples.

The V gene is TRBV27, the J gene TRBJ1-1; the TCRdb call, TRBD1, lacks DNA for checking. The CDR3 is 14 residues long. Germline V gene data show CDR1 as MNHEY and CDR2 as SMNVEV (reference sequence). CDR3 protein: CASSTSPWGAEAFF.

CDR3: CASSSNLRGGAPDEQYF. The chain is built from TRBV9 and TRBJ2-7; TCRdb lists TRBD2, though no DNA is available to test this call. The CDR3 extends over 17 amino acids. The germline V gene encodes CDR1 SGDLS and CDR2 YYNGEE.

This chain uses TRBV5-5 with TRBJ2-5; without DNA, the TCRdb call of TRBD1 cannot be checked. CDR1 is SGHKS and CDR2 is YYEKEE in the germline V gene (reference sequence). This CDR3 region has 16 residues. The CDR3 loop reads CASSSLWDRDQETQYF.

This sequence joins TRBV12-3 or TRBV12-4 and TRBJ2-1; as DNA is missing, the TRBD1 call by TCRdb cannot be tested. The CDR3 sequence is 14 residues long. The CDR3 sequence is CASSLGDNPHEQFF.

This chain uses TRBV12-3 or TRBV12-4 with TRBJ1-4; the TCRdb call, TRBD1, lacks DNA for checking. This CDR3 contains 13 residues. The CDR3: CATSRAGDEKLFF.